This entry concerns a single T cell receptor (beta chain). The length of the CDR3 is 14 residues. V was cut by 7 bases and J by 1 base, with 13 bases left in between. The germline V gene encodes CDR1 SGHRS and CDR2 YFSETQ. These data belong to a study of blood T cell repertoires in COVID-19. Assay used: immunoSEQ multiplex PCR; TCRdb lists only in-frame clones, some missing. The top ten clones hold around 1.9% of a sample with around 250,000 clones, 86% of them seen once. This chain links TRBV5-1 with TRBJ2-3, with unresolved D. The sequenced material came from PBMCs or T cells enriched from blood (not recorded which). The sequence derives from a woman in her 50s who had recovered from COVID-19. The chain's CDR3 is CASGGWKRTDTQYF. CDR3 coding DNA: TGCGCCAGCGGCGGTTGGAAACGCACAGATACGCAGTATTTT.